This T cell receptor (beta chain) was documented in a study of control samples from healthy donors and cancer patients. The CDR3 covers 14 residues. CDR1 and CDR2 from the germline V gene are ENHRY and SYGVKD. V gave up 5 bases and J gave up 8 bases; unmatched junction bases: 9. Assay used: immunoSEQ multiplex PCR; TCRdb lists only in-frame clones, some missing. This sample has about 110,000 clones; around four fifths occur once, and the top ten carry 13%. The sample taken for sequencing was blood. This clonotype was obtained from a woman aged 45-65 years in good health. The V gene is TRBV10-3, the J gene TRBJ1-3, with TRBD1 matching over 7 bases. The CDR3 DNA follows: TGTGCCATCAGTCGTGACGACAGGGAGGACACCATATATTTT. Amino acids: CAISRDDREDTIYF.